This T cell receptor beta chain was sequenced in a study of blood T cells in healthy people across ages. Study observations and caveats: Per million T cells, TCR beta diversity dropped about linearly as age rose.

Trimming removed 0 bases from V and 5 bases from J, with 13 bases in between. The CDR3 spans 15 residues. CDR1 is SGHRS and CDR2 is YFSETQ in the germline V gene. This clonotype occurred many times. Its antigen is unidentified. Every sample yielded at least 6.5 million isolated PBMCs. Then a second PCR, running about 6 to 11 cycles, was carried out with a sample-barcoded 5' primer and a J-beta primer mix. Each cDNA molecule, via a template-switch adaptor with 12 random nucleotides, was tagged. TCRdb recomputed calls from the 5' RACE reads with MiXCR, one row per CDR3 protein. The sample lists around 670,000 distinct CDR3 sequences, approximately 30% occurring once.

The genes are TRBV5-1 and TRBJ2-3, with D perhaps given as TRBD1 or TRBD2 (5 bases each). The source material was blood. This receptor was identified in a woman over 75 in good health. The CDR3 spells CASSLGGTRGDTQYF. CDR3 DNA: TGCGCCAGCAGCTTGGGGGGGACCCGGGGAGATACGCAGTATTTT.